There are a few counts of the clone carrying this T cell receptor (beta chain). The antigen remains unidentified. The data were produced by immunoSEQ multiplex PCR, yet TCRdb's version contains in-frame clones alone and is incomplete. The data contain roughly 220,000 clones, approximately 70% of them singletons. Germline V gives CDR1 LNHNV, CDR2 YYDKDF (reference sequence). There are 16 residues in the CDR3. J was trimmed by 0 bases and V by 1 base; bases with no gene match: 2. These data come from a study of shared clonotypes between healthy human individuals. Study-level findings and limits: In having few donors, the study represented limited genetic and exposure-history diversity.

The receptor was derived from a man aged 30 to 39 in good health. Sequencing was done on a sample of memory CD4+ T cells sorted from blood. Subset given: CD45RA-negative fraction. The V and J genes are TRBV15 and TRBJ1-5; 8 nucleotides agree with TRBD1. The CDR3 is CATSRGGQVSNQPQHF. DNA of the CDR3: TGTGCCACCAGCAGAGGGGGACAGGTTAGCAATCAGCCCCAGCATTTT.